This entry lists 5 T cell receptor beta chains sequenced from one sample in a study of cytomegalovirus exposure and HLA in healthy donors. Assay: immunoSEQ multiplex PCR; the TCRdb copy retains only in-frame clones and omits some. The sample gives 98,000 or so clones, about 85% of which show up once; around 2.7% is in the top ten. The material sequenced was PBMCs. The receptors were sampled from a woman between 18 and 30 years old in good health and CMV-seronegative.

The chain is built from TRBV5-4 and TRBJ2-7; 7 bases agree with TRBD2. V lost 0 bases and J lost 2; bases outside the gene matches: 5. CDR1 and CDR2 (germline): SGHNT, YYREEE (reference sequence). The CDR3 sequence is 15 residues long. The CDR3 DNA reads as TGTGCCAGCAGCTTGGGAGGACTAGTCCCCTACGAGCAGTACTTC. This gives the protein CASSLGGLVPYEQYF.

This clone appeared a single time. The genes are TRBV6-6 and TRBJ2-7, with D perhaps matching TRBD2 (5 bases). Germline loops: CDR1 MNHNY, CDR2 SVGAGI (reference sequence). CDR3 length: 14 residues. The V end was cut by 10 bases, the J end by 0 bases, with 16 bases between. The CDR3 loop is CATEGLESSYEQYF. CDR3 DNA sequence: TGTGCCACCGAAGGACTGGAAAGCTCCTACGAGCAGTACTTC.

This chain links TRBV19 with TRBJ2-2; 10 bases fit TRBD1. The CDR3 spans 17 residues. Germline V gene sequence: CDR1 LNHDA, CDR2 SQIVND (reference sequence). Trimming took 8 bases from V and 4 from J; bases not matched to a gene: 13. The CDR3 DNA is TGTGCCAGTCGGATGTTCGGGGGGACAGGGGTCACCGGGGAGCTGTTTTTT. It codes for CASRMFGGTGVTGELFF.

The chain has TRBV2 and TRBJ2-5; 12 nucleotides agree with TRBD2. Germline loops: CDR1 SNHLY, CDR2 FYNNEI. The V and J ends lost 6 bases and 4 bases, in that order; junction bases with no gene match: 9. The CDR3 extends over 16 amino acids. The CDR3: CASRRWLAGGPETQYF. The CDR3 DNA is TGTGCCAGCAGGCGGTGGCTAGCGGGGGGGCCAGAGACCCAGTACTTC. Together with reference TRBV2 and TRBJ2-5, the CDR3 gives the full variable domain: EPEVTQTPSHQVTQMGQEVILRCVPISNHLYFYWYRQILGQKVEFLVSFYNNEISEKSEIFDDQFSVERPDGSNFTLKIRSTKLEDSAMYFCASRRWLAGGPETQYFGPGTRLLVL.

The V and J genes are TRBV6-5 and TRBJ1-1; a weak D match, TRBD1 (6 bases). The germline V and J ends were trimmed by 3 bases and 0 bases, with 8 bases remaining between them. The germline V gene has CDR1 MNHEY and CDR2 SVGAGI. CDR3 size: 14 residues. The CDR3 protein is CASSYQGLNTEAFF. The DNA for the CDR3 is TGTGCCAGCAGTTATCAGGGGCTGAACACTGAAGCTTTCTTT.